This T cell receptor beta chain was recorded in a study of T cell therapy after organ transplantation. Looking at the study overall: 20 to 29 weeks after therapy completion, long-term post-therapy blood was collected. Study outcomes and limitations: Post-therapy CD8 clonality change correlated inversely with pretherapy clonality. Post-therapy reconstitution appeared to include transferred and endogenous clonotypes. Nonresponders had marked pretherapy clonal expansions and little post-therapy change.

Time point meaning: 20-29 weeks after completion of therapy. Only one count was recorded for this clone. The antigen remains unidentified. Libraries were prepared by immunoSEQ multiplex PCR; TCRdb keeps only in-frame clonotypes and omits some of them. Of over 20,000 clones listed, 84% are singletons. The CDR3 totals 15 residues. CDR1 is SEHNR and CDR2 is FQNEAQ in the germline V gene (reference sequence). V lost 5 bases to trimming and J lost 3 bases; unmatched junction nucleotides: 6. Material: CD8+ T cells from blood, obtained after autologous CMV-specific T cell therapy. This chain uses TRBV7-9 with TRBJ1-4, with 7 positions matching TRBD1. The receptor was isolated from a human patient who had received a solid organ transplant and had CMV disease. Some T cells may trace back to the graft donor. CDR3 sequence (DNA): TGTGCCAGCAGCGGAACAGGGGAGGCTAATGAAAAACTGTTTTTT. Amino acids: CASSGTGEANEKLFF.